This paragraph reports one TCR beta chain. Its target is unknown. This entry belongs to a study of T cell responses to AZD1222 COVID-19 vaccine. The CDR3 is made up of 14 amino acids. V lost 3 bases, J lost 2 bases, and 11 bases lay in between. CDR1 and CDR2 (germline): MDHEN, SYDVKM. The table came from immunoSEQ multiplex PCR; TCRdb's copy has only in-frame clones and leaves some out. This sample has about 170,000 clones; approximately 88% occur once, and the top ten carry approximately 1.8%. Whole-study results and caveats: No day 14 peak samples; only post-peak repertoires were characterized. A mostly white British donor set with more females was recruited, and clonal diversity was possibly underestimated.

The rearrangement links TRBV28 to TRBJ2-7; no reliable D call. This specimen was peripheral blood, taken on day 0 of AZD1222 vaccination. The sequence was obtained from an adult in good health. CDR3 DNA sequence: TGTGCCAGCAGTTTGCCACAGCATCCCTACGAGCAGTACTTC. Its protein product is CASSLPQHPYEQYF.